This is a list of T cell receptor beta chains from one sample in a study of T cell responses to AZD1222 COVID-19 vaccine. Using immunoSEQ multiplex PCR, the repertoire was profiled, and TCRdb retains in-frame clones only, with some absent. The sample contains about 130,000 clones, approximately 86% of which appear only once. Sequences were derived from peripheral blood, sampled 28 days after the second AZD1222 dose. The receptors originated from an adult who received the AZD1222 COVID-19 vaccine. Both conserved end residues are part of each CDR3. D genes are given only for firm matches. A clone size is listed for some rows: how often the clone was seen (once, few, many), or a class if it is expanded.

>TRBJ1-2|few|TRBD1|TRBV6-5
TGTGCCAGCAGTTACTCGCAGGGGGCTAACTATGGCTACACCTTC
CASSYSQGANYGYTF
>TRBJ2-7|.|TRBD1|TRBV4-3
TGCGCCAGCAGCCAAAAGGACAGGGGGTCCTACGAGCAGTACTTC
CASSQKDRGSYEQYF
>TRBJ2-2|.|TRBD2|TRBV30
TGTGCCTGGAGTGTACGGGCTAGCGGAGCCGGGGAGCTGTTTTTT
CAWSVRASGAGELFF
>TRBJ2-7|.|.|TRBV4-1
TGCGCCAGCAGCCAAGATTTAGGGAGTCAGGTGAACTACGAGCAGTACTTC
CASSQDLGSQVNYEQYF
>TRBJ1-4|.|.|TRBV28
TGTGCCAGTATACCTAGTATAACTAATGAAAAACTGTTTTTT
CASIPSITNEKLFF
>TRBJ1-1|medium-sized|.|TRBV5-5
TGTGCCAGCAGCTTGACAAACCAGCCTGAAGCTTTCTTT
CASSLTNQPEAFF
>TRBJ2-3|.|.|TRBV28
TGTGCCAGCAGTTCATTCGTGGAGGGTAGCGGCCACACAGATACGCAGTATTTT
CASSSFVEGSGHTDTQYF
>TRBJ1-1|.|.|TRBV7-8
TGTGCCAGCAGCCCATATGACCAGAACACTGAAGCTTTCTTT
CASSPYDQNTEAFF
>TRBJ2-7|.|TRBD2|TRBV7-2
TGTGCCAGCAGCTTAGCGAGCGGGGGGGAATACGAGCAGTACTTC
CASSLASGGEYEQYF
>TRBJ1-5|.|TRBD1|TRBV29-1
TGCAGCGTGGGACAGGGGGCAGATCAGCCCCAGCATTTT
CSVGQGADQPQHF
>TRBJ2-1|.|.|TRBV30
TGTGCCTGGAGTGTAGGTCGGGGACATCTTCGTTTCAATGAGCAGTTCTTC
CAWSVGRGHLRFNEQFF
>TRBJ1-1|once|TRBD1|TRBV29-1
TGCAGCGTAGCACAGGGGGCCGACACTGAAGCTTTCTTT
CSVAQGADTEAFF
>TRBJ2-7|.|.|TRBV6-6
TGTGCCAGCAGCCCAATCGACCCTCCCTACGAGCAGTACTTC
CASSPIDPPYEQYF
>TRBJ1-2|.|TRBD1|TRBV5-1
TGCGCCAGCAGCGAAGGGACAGGGAACTATGGCTACACCTTC
CASSEGTGNYGYTF
>TRBJ2-1|.|.|TRBV29-1
TGCAGTGGGGGTAAGGGACTTGAGCAGTTCTTC
CSGGKGLEQFF
>TRBJ2-1|.|.|TRBV5-1
TGCGCCAGCAGCTTGGAACAGGGCTCGAAGAGCTCCTACAATGAGCAGTTCTTC
CASSLEQGSKSSYNEQFF
>TRBJ1-1|.|.|TRBV10-3
TGTGCCATCAGTGAGATCCAGGGCACCGCTGAAGCTTTCTTT
CAISEIQGTAEAFF
>TRBJ2-5|.|.|TRBV18
TGTGCCAGCTCACCACAGGGTGGGGAAATCCAAGAGACCCAGTACTTC
CASSPQGGEIQETQYF
>TRBJ1-1|once|.|TRBV21-1
TGTGCCAGCAGCTGCATGAACACTGAAGCTTTCTTT
CASSCMNTEAFF
>TRBJ2-5|.|.|TRBV2
TGTGCCAGCAGTTTGACCGGGCTCGAAGAGACCCAGTACTTC
CASSLTGLEETQYF
>TRBJ1-2|.|.|TRBV6-5
TGTGCCAGCAGTTCCATGGGTGGGGTTGGCTACACCTTC
CASSSMGGVGYTF
>TRBJ2-7|.|.|TRBV15
TGTGCCACCAGCAGAGATCTGGGACTTAGCTCCTACGAGCAGTACTTC
CATSRDLGLSSYEQYF
>TRBJ2-1|few|TRBD2|TRBV6-6
TGTGCCAGCAGTTGGGGAGGGAATGAGCAGTTCTTC
CASSWGGNEQFF
>TRBJ1-2|.|.|TRBV20-1
TGCAGTGCCCCGGTGAGCCCGGGCTACACCTTC
CSAPVSPGYTF
>TRBJ1-1|.|.|TRBV5-5
TGTGCCAGCAGGAGGGACCCCCAAATGGAAACTGAAGCTTTCTTT
CASRRDPQMETEAFF
>TRBJ2-1|.|TRBD2|TRBV27
TGTGCCAGCAGCCTGCAACGACTAGCGAAGGGTGAGCAGTTCTTC
CASSLQRLAKGEQFF
>TRBJ1-1|.|.|TRBV18
TGTGCCAGCTCACCTCAGGGACTTGAAGCTTTCTTT
CASSPQGLEAFF
>TRBJ2-7|.|.|TRBV2
TGTGCCAGCAGTGTCCTTCTTAATTCCTACGAGCAGTACTTC
CASSVLLNSYEQYF
>TRBJ1-3|.|.|TRBV6-5
TGTGCCAGCAGGCCCAGCGGAGGGGTTGGAAACACCATATATTTT
CASRPSGGVGNTIYF
>TRBJ2-1|.|TRBD2|TRBV6-5
TGTGCCAGCAGTTACTCGACCCGGGGGGGTTCGGATGAGCAGTTCTTC
CASSYSTRGGSDEQFF
>TRBJ2-5|.|.|TRBV9
TGTGCCAGCAGCGTAGTGGGGGACCAAGAGACCCAGTACTTC
CASSVVGDQETQYF
>TRBJ1-1|.|.|TRBV19
TGTGCCAGTAGTATTCGGGGGTCGGGCACTGAAGCTTTCTTT
CASSIRGSGTEAFF
>TRBJ1-5|once|.|TRBV10-1
TGCGCCAGCAAAGTGAAGCCCCAGCATTTT
CASKVKPQHF
>TRBJ2-1|.|TRBD2|TRBV5-1
TGCGCCAGCAGGCTCGGACTAGCGGGGTACAATGAGCAGTTCTTC
CASRLGLAGYNEQFF
>TRBJ1-5|once|.|TRBV2
TGTGCCAGCAAAAATACAGGGATGAGCAATCAGCCCCAGCATTTT
CASKNTGMSNQPQHF
>TRBJ2-2|.|.|TRBV18
TGTGCCAGCTCACCACGAGTGGGGCGGGACACCGGGGAGCTGTTTTTT
CASSPRVGRDTGELFF
>TRBJ2-7|.|.|TRBV3-1/TRBV3-2
TGTGCCAGCAGCCAAGTCGCAGGTCCGTACGAGCAGTACTTC
CASSQVAGPYEQYF
>TRBJ2-5|.|.|TRBV18
TGTGCCAGCTCACCCCGTAACAAAGAGACCCAGTACTTC
CASSPRNKETQYF
>TRBJ2-7|.|.|TRBV6-5
TGTGCCAGCAGTTACTCGATGGACGGGACCTACGAGCAGTACTTC
CASSYSMDGTYEQYF